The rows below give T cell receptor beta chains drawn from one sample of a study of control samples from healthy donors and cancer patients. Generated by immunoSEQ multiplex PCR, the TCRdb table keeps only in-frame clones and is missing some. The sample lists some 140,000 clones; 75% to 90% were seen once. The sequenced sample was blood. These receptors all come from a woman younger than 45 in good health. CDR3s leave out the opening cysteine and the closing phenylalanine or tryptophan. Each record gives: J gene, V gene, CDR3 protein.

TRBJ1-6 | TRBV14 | ASSQVAFSSYNSPLH
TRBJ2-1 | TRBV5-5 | ASSWGLAGDNEQF
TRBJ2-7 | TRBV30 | AWSTTLPYEQY
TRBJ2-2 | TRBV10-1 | ASRLTSGSNTGELF
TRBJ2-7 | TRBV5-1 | ASSLAQSSGEQY
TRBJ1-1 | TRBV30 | AWRRTGRVAEAF
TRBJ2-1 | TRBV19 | ASSGSGEYNPGEF
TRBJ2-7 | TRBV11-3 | ASRDTPYEQY
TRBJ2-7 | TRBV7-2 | ASTPRGGISEQY
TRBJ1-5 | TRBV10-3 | AISEAGQGNQPQH
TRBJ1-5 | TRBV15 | ATSVGQGSKSGNQPQH
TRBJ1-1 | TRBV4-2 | ASSQGVGAGNTEAF
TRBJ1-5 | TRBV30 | AWSEGGAYQPQH
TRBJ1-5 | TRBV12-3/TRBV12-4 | ASSPGGNQPQH
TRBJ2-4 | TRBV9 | ASSVDPSAKNIQY
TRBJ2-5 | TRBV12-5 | ASAISLPGLGKTQY
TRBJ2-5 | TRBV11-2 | ASSFGGTAFQETQY
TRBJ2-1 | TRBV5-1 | ASSLLAGPGNEQF
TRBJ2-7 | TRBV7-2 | ASSTRQGHSYEQY
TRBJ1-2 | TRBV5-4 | ASSPPGVGNYGYT
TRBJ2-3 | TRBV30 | AWSVLGSDTQY
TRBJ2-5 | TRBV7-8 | ASSYISGSPETQY
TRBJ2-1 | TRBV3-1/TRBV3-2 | ASSQAPPYNEQF
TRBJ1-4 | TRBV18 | ASSPQRGGIGEKLF
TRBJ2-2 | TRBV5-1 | ASSLVAGATGELF
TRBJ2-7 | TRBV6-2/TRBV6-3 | ASSYDDRGREQY
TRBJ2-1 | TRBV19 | ASRQLAGSNGEQF
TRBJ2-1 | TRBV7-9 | ASSSTSGRVYNEQF
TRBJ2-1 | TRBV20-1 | SASVAGGSSYNEQF
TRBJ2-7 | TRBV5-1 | ASSLAGRSLGYEQY
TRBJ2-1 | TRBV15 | ASGRRASYNEQF
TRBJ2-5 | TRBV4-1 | ASSVPGGPRETQY
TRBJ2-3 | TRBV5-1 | ASSQRLADSTDTQY